These T cell receptor beta chains were read from a single sample in a study of T cell responses to AZD1222 COVID-19 vaccine. Repertoires were generated with immunoSEQ multiplex PCR, while TCRdb's copy carries only in-frame clones and drops some. Of fewer than 150,000 clones in the sample, 88% are singletons; the top ten hold 5% to 7%. The sequencing used peripheral blood, collected 28 days after the second AZD1222 dose. The receptors derive from an adult who received the AZD1222 COVID-19 vaccine. The CDR3 runs from the conserved cysteine through the conserved F or W. D genes are given only for firm matches. Part of the rows lack a size; the others show once, few, many or a class for expanded clones.

J | size | V | D | CDR3 | DNA
TRBJ2-3 | - | TRBV5-4 | TRBD2 | CASSPLRLAGTDTQYF | TGTGCCAGCAGCCCCCTAAGACTAGCTGGCACAGATACGCAGTATTTT
TRBJ1-6 | once | TRBV7-2 | TRBD1 | CASSSDRGYSPLHF | TGTGCCAGCAGCTCCGACAGGGGATATTCACCCCTCCACTTT
TRBJ2-1 | - | TRBV4-1 | TRBD2 | CASSQDQRGVSYSSYNEQFF | TGCGCCAGCAGCCAAGATCAGCGGGGGGTTTCATACAGCTCCTACAATGAGCAGTTCTTC
TRBJ2-2 | - | TRBV5-1 | - | CASSLAGPRNTGELFF | TGCGCCAGCAGCTTGGCGGGACCTAGGAACACCGGGGAGCTGTTTTTT
TRBJ2-1 | - | TRBV27 | TRBD2 | CASSPIPPVVAGGRSEQFF | TGTGCCAGCAGTCCGATCCCCCCGGTAGTAGCGGGGGGGCGGAGTGAGCAGTTCTTC
TRBJ1-1 | - | TRBV5-4 | - | CASSLNSYYTEAFF | TGTGCCAGCAGCTTGAACAGTTACTACACTGAAGCTTTCTTT
TRBJ2-2 | - | TRBV7-8 | TRBD2 | CASSILAGDMSGELFF | TGTGCCAGCAGCATACTAGCGGGGGATATGAGCGGGGAGCTGTTTTTT
TRBJ1-2 | - | TRBV6-5 | TRBD1 | CASSYYRGANYGYTF | TGTGCCAGCAGTTACTACAGGGGGGCGAACTATGGCTACACCTTC
TRBJ1-2 | few | TRBV3-1/TRBV3-2 | TRBD1 | CASTLTGVYYGYTF | TGTGCCAGCACCCTTACAGGGGTATACTATGGCTACACCTTC
TRBJ1-2 | - | TRBV7-9 | TRBD1 | CAITGTGGGYTF | TGTGCCATAACCGGGACAGGAGGGGGCTACACCTTC
TRBJ2-5 | - | TRBV27 | TRBD2 | CASSFRAMAGVQETQYF | TGTGCCAGCAGTTTTCGAGCAATGGCGGGAGTACAAGAGACCCAGTACTTC
TRBJ1-4 | - | TRBV6-5 | - | CASSYSTGEEKLFF | TGTGCCAGCAGTTACTCGACCGGGGAAGAAAAACTGTTTTTT
TRBJ2-6 | - | TRBV6-4 | - | CASSENSGANVLTF | TGTGCCAGCAGTGAAAACTCTGGGGCCAACGTCCTGACTTTC
TRBJ2-3 | - | TRBV19 | - | CASAPGHSSTDTQYF | TGTGCCAGCGCCCCGGGACATTCGAGCACAGATACGCAGTATTTT
TRBJ2-1 | - | TRBV7-2 | - | CASSQNEQFF | TGTGCCAGCAGCCAGAATGAGCAGTTCTTC
TRBJ2-7 | - | TRBV7-9 | - | CASSPRSLEQYF | TGTGCCAGCAGCCCCCGCTCATTGGAGCAGTACTTC
TRBJ1-4 | - | TRBV28 | - | CASSPQRTGTVGGVANEKLFF | TGTGCCAGCAGTCCCCAGAGGACCGGGACCGTAGGAGGGGTGGCTAATGAAAAACTGTTTTTT
TRBJ2-7 | - | TRBV27 | TRBD2 | CASSSTPGTSGSYEQYF | TGTGCCAGCAGTTCAACCCCCGGGACTAGCGGGAGCTACGAGCAGTACTTC
TRBJ2-7 | - | TRBV5-6 | - | CASSFHRAEWPREQYF | TGTGCCAGCAGTTTTCACCGAGCGGAGTGGCCCAGGGAGCAGTACTTC
TRBJ1-5 | - | TRBV4-1 | TRBD1 | CASSLRGPEGNQPQHF | TGCGCCAGCAGCCTAAGGGGGCCGGAGGGCAATCAGCCCCAGCATTTT
TRBJ2-3 | - | TRBV3-1/TRBV3-2 | - | CASEGGTDTQYF | TGTGCCAGCGAGGGGGGCACAGATACGCAGTATTTT
TRBJ1-3 | - | TRBV10-3 | - | CAISGGVAGNTIYF | TGTGCCATCAGTGGTGGTGTGGCTGGAAACACCATATATTTT
TRBJ2-7 | - | TRBV12-3/TRBV12-4 | TRBD2 | CASSFGGGYEQYF | TGTGCCAGCAGCTTTGGGGGGGGCTACGAGCAGTACTTC
TRBJ1-6 | - | TRBV4-2 | TRBD1 | CASSQDRGQGEKPLHF | TGTGCCAGCAGCCAAGATAGGGGACAGGGAGAAAAACCCCTCCACTTT
TRBJ1-1 | few | TRBV20-1 | - | CSASVWDTEAFF | TGCAGTGCTAGTGTGTGGGACACTGAAGCTTTCTTT
TRBJ2-2 | - | TRBV6-2/TRBV6-3 | TRBD2 | CASSYSKTSGLGELFF | TGTGCCAGCAGTTACTCGAAGACTAGCGGGCTTGGGGAGCTGTTTTTT
TRBJ1-4 | - | TRBV29-1 | TRBD1 | CSVLSGTGDEKLFF | TGCAGCGTACTATCCGGGACAGGGGATGAAAAACTGTTTTTT
TRBJ1-3 | once | TRBV7-2 | - | CASSLAPSGGTGNTIYF | TGTGCCAGCAGCTTAGCCCCGTCGGGGGGGACTGGAAACACCATATATTTT
TRBJ2-6 | - | TRBV7-8 | - | CASSLSGTGANVLTF | TGTGCCAGCAGCTTAAGCGGAACTGGGGCCAACGTCCTGACTTTC
TRBJ2-2 | - | TRBV9 | - | CASSVGGYGELFF | TGTGCCAGCAGCGTAGGAGGGTACGGGGAGCTGTTTTTT
TRBJ1-1 | few | TRBV18 | - | CASSPGSGDTEAFF | TGTGCCAGCTCACCAGGGTCTGGGGACACTGAAGCTTTCTTT